These 22 T cell receptor beta chains were all obtained from the same sample, sequenced in a study of cytomegalovirus exposure and HLA in healthy donors. 60 Vbeta and 13 Jbeta primers were used in PCR. Using immunoSEQ multiplex PCR, the repertoire was profiled, and TCRdb retains in-frame clones only, with some absent. This table has some 97,000 clones, more than 65% appearing once. Sequencing was performed on PBMCs. All receptors come from a woman in her 50s in good health and CMV-seropositive.

The CDR3 region is CASSYKSRSRGYTF. The CDR3 region has the DNA TGTGCCAGCAGTTATAAATCGAGGTCGCGTGGCTACACCTTC. This chain uses TRBV6-5 with TRBJ1-2, with no clear D. This CDR3 is built from 14 residues. Trimming pared 3 bases from V and 7 bases from J, leaving 15 bases between. CDR1 is MNHEY and CDR2 is SVGAGI in the germline V gene.

A word on this clone: At one of its ends the junction is not consistent with the germline gene, which may arise from a read error. This chain uses TRBV7-9 with TRBJ2-1; D perhaps matches TRBD2 (6 bases). This CDR3 region has 13 residues. Germline loops: CDR1 SEHNR, CDR2 FQNEAQ (reference sequence). The CDR3 spells CSSSSGLPSEQFF. The CDR3 DNA follows: TGTTCCAGCAGCTCGGGACTCCCGAGTGAGCAGTTCTTC.

V gene TRBV29-1 combines with J gene TRBJ1-2; 8 bases fit TRBD1. J gave up 7 bases and V 5 bases, and 6 bases lay outside the gene matches. The CDR3 has 12 residues. Germline assignment: CDR1 SQVTM and CDR2 ANQGSEA. CDR3 protein: CSVPDRGGGYTF. DNA of the CDR3: TGCAGCGTTCCCGACAGGGGAGGTGGCTACACCTTC.

The V gene is TRBV7-6, the J gene TRBJ2-5, with D perhaps matching TRBD2 (7 bases). TRBJ2-7 explains the end of the DNA better; the J call may be wrong. The CDR3 sequence is 16 residues long. Germline V gene data show CDR1 as SGHVS and CDR2 as FNYEAQ. The CDR3 protein is CASSLGQAGTSYEQYF. DNA for the CDR3: TGTGCCAGCAGCCTTGGGCAAGCGGGGACATCCTACGAGCAGTACTTC.

This clone was seen a few times. The chain has TRBV7-2 and TRBJ1-5; 8 positions match TRBD1. Germline assignment: CDR1 SGHTA and CDR2 FQGNSA. This CDR3 comprises 15 residues. Trimming cost V 5 bases and J 6 bases; bases outside gene matches: 9. The CDR3 coding sequence is TGTGCCAGCAGCACCGAGACAGGGGTCTTTCAGCCCCAGCATTTT. Translation: CASSTETGVFQPQHF.

A few counts support this clone. The chain employs TRBV6-5 and TRBJ1-4; D is possibly TRBD1 (6 bases). CDR1 MNHEY and CDR2 SVGAGI come from the germline V gene. V was pared by 10 bases and J by 5 bases, with 14 bases between. The CDR3 totals 13 residues. The CDR3 DNA sequence: TGTGCCATTTGGGACAACCTGAATGAAAAACTGTTTTTT. Protein product: CAIWDNLNEKLFF.

This clone was seen only once. DNA for the CDR3: TGTGCCAGCAGTGAATTAGGTGGAGCGGATTACGAGCAGTACTTC. It encodes CASSELGGADYEQYF. The V and J genes are TRBV2 and TRBJ2-7; tentatively, D is TRBD2 (5 bases). Germline CDR1 reads SNHLY; CDR2 reads FYNNEI. This CDR3 is built from 15 residues. V was clipped by 2 bases and J by 4 bases, with 15 bases between them.

J is TRBJ2-7 and V is TRBV10-3; possible D gene TRBD1, 5 bases. In germline, CDR1 is ENHRY, CDR2 SYGVKD. Trimming cost V 7 bases and J 3 bases, with 16 bases left between them. The CDR3 has 14 residues. The CDR3 is CAITQTESLYEQYF. DNA of the CDR3: TGTGCCATCACCCAGACAGAATCTCTCTACGAGCAGTACTTC.

A few counts support this clone. In DNA form, the CDR3 reads TGTGCCAGCAGCGGTACCGGGAGAAGACACACAGATACGCAGTATTTT. Translation: CASSGTGRRHTDTQYF. The chain employs TRBV7-8 and TRBJ2-3, with a possible D match to TRBD2 (6 bases). The CDR3 covers 16 residues. V was trimmed by 5 bases and J by 2 bases, leaving 17 bases between them. Germline V CDR1 and CDR2: SGHVS, FQNEAQ.

This chain links TRBV15 with TRBJ2-1; possible D gene TRBD1, 6 bases. Germline lookup yields CDR1 LNHNV and CDR2 YYDKDF (reference sequence). The germline V and J ends were trimmed by 5 bases and 0 bases, with 14 bases remaining between them. The CDR3 totals 16 residues. The DNA for the CDR3 is TGTGCCACCAGCCTACTATCGACAGGCTCCTACAATGAGCAGTTCTTC. Its protein product is CATSLLSTGSYNEQFF.

J is TRBJ1-2 and V is TRBV19, with D unclear. The V end lost 4 bases, the J end lost 2 bases, and 8 bases lay between the germline ends. CDR3 length: 13 residues. CDR1 LNHDA and CDR2 SQIVND come from the germline V gene (reference sequence). CDR3 loop: CASSTAGNYGYTF. The DNA for the CDR3 is TGTGCCAGTAGTACGGCGGGGAACTATGGCTACACCTTC.

The chain recombines TRBV5-1 with TRBJ2-7; 9 bases agree with TRBD2. The CDR3 totals 16 residues. Per germline, CDR1 SGHRS and CDR2 YFSETQ. V dropped 2 bases and J dropped 4; count of bases not matched to a gene: 10. CDR3 protein: CASSLSPGLALYEQYF. The CDR3 DNA sequence: TGCGCCAGCAGCTTATCCCCGGGACTAGCCTTATACGAGCAGTACTTC.

This clone was counted once. The chain has TRBV5-5 and TRBJ2-3; 7 bases map to TRBD1. The CDR3 sequence is 16 residues long. The ends lost 4 bases at V and 0 bases at J; junction bases unmatched: 8. The germline gives CDR1 SGHKS, CDR2 YYEKEE (reference sequence). The DNA of the CDR3 is TGTGCCAGCAGCCCCGCGACGGGACAGAGCACAGATACGCAGTATTTT. Its translation is CASSPATGQSTDTQYF.

CDR3 in DNA: TGTGCCAGCAGTGGGGGTCGGTCGGAGGCCTCCTACGAGCAGTACTTC. As protein: CASSGGRSEASYEQYF. The chain is built from TRBV25-1 and TRBJ2-7; perhaps TRBD2 as D (5 bases). Between the trimmed V and J ends, which lost 4 bases and 0 bases, there was a span of 16 bases. Germline V lookup: CDR1 MGHDK, CDR2 SYGVNS. This CDR3 has 16 amino acids.

This clone has a handful of counts. One junction end disagrees with the germline gene, perhaps due to a read error. The gene calls are TRBV7-7 and TRBJ2-5, with D maybe TRBD2 (5 bases). Matching the DNA end better, TRBJ2-7 makes the J call doubtful. CDR1 and CDR2 (germline): SSHAT, FNYEAQ (reference sequence). The CDR3 consists of 17 residues. The CDR3: CASSLAPVSSLSYEQYF. The CDR3 nucleotides read TGTGCTAGCAGCTTAGCGCCGGTTTCTAGCCTGAGCTACGAGCAGTACTTC.

The chain carries TRBV5-1 and TRBJ1-4; TRBD1 matches 11 bases. Germline CDR1 reads SGHRS; CDR2 reads YFSETQ. With V trimmed by 0 bases and J by 7 bases, 2 bases remained unmatched. The CDR3 totals 15 residues. The CDR3 loop is CASSLEGTGGEKLFF. CDR3 DNA sequence: TGCGCCAGCAGCTTGGAGGGGACAGGGGGTGAAAAACTGTTTTTT.

The gene calls are TRBV12-5 and TRBJ1-3; D is perhaps TRBD1 (5 bases). CDR3 length: 14 residues. Germline V gene lookup returns CDR1 LGHNT and CDR2 FRNRAP. The V and J ends lost 6 bases and 2 bases respectively, with 11 bases between them. CDR3 DNA: TGTGCTAGTGGCCTGGGGGGTCCTGGAAACACCATATATTTT. Encoded protein: CASGLGGPGNTIYF.

The CDR3 is CASSLKDRSQETQYF. The CDR3 DNA sequence: TGTGCCAGCAGCTTAAAGGACAGGTCCCAAGAGACCCAGTACTTC. V and J are TRBV7-6 and TRBJ2-5, with 7 bases fitting TRBD1. Germline CDR1 reads SGHVS; CDR2 reads FNYEAQ. The CDR3 spans 15 residues. The trim removed 2 bases at V and 1 base at J, leaving 4 bases unmatched.

The chain carries TRBV29-1 and TRBJ1-5; the match to TRBD1 covers 7 bases. Germline V gene lookup returns CDR1 SQVTM and CDR2 ANQGSEA. This CDR3 contains 14 residues. After removal of 1 base from V and 6 bases from J, the junction contained 6 bases not matched to a gene. CDR3 region: CSVEAGQDGQPQHF. CDR3 nucleotide sequence: TGCAGCGTTGAAGCTGGACAGGATGGTCAGCCCCAGCATTTT.

V gene TRBV7-9 combines with J gene TRBJ1-5; 8 bases fit TRBD1. The CDR3 consists of 17 residues. Germline-derived CDR1 and CDR2 are SEHNR and FQNEAQ (reference sequence). Trimming removed 4 bases from V and 5 bases from J; junction bases left unmatched: 13. The CDR3 DNA follows: TGTGCCAGCAGCTATCAGACAGGGGCCGCATGGTATCAGCCCCAGCATTTT. Translated: CASSYQTGAAWYQPQHF.

The chain uses TRBV5-1 and TRBJ2-1, with 9 nucleotides matching TRBD2. This CDR3 spans 16 amino acids. Germline trimming cut 4 bases from V and 4 bases from J; bases unmatched to any gene: 9. Looked up from germline, CDR1 is SGHRS and CDR2 is YFSETQ. The CDR3 DNA sequence: TGCGCCAGCAGCAGGCAGACTAGCGGAACATACAATGAGCAGTTCTTC. As protein: CASSRQTSGTYNEQFF.

The gene calls are TRBV27 and TRBJ1-4; no clear D gene. The CDR3 has 15 residues. The ends were cut back, 2 bases at V and 7 bases at J, with 14 bases in the middle. Germline V lookup: CDR1 MNHEY, CDR2 SMNVEV (reference sequence). Here the CDR3 DNA reads TGTGCCAGCAGTTTACGCCCCGGTGTTATTGAAAAACTGTTTTTT. Amino acid sequence: CASSLRPGVIEKLFF.